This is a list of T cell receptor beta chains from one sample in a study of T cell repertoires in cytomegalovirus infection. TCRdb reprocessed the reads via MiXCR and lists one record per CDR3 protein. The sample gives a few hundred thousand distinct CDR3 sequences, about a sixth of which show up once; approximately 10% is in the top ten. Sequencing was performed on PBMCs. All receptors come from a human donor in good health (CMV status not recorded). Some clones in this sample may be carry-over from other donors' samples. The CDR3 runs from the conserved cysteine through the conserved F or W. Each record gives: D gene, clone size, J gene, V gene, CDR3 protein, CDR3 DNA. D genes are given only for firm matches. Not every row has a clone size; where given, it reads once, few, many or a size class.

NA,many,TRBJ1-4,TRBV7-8,CASGPGGGEKLFF,TGTGCCAGCGGCCCTGGGGGGGGTGAAAAACTGTTTTTT
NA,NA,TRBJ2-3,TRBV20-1,CSAPSDMSTDTQYF,TGCAGTGCGCCCTCGGACATGAGCACAGATACGCAGTATTTT
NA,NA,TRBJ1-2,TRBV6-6,CASSNPAPYGYTF,TGTGCCAGCAGCAACCCGGCTCCCTATGGCTACACCTTC
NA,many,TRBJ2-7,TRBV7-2,CAVKVGGLYEQYF,TGTGCCGTAAAGGTTGGGGGATTGTACGAGCAGTACTTC
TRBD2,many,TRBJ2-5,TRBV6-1,CASKIAGRETQYF,TGTGCCAGCAAGATAGCGGGACGAGAGACCCAGTACTTC
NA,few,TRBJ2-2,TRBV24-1,CATSVSTTNTGELFF,TGTGCCACCAGTGTTTCGACGACGAACACCGGGGAGCTGTTTTTT
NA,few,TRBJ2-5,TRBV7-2,CASSPANSGQETQYF,TGTGCCAGCAGCCCGGCCAACTCGGGGCAAGAGACCCAGTACTTC
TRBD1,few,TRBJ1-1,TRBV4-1,CASSHSDREKKEAFF,TGCGCCAGCAGCCACTCGGACAGGGAAAAAAAGGAAGCTTTCTTT
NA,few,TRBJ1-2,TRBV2,CASSEAGADYGYTF,TGTGCCAGCAGTGAAGCAGGGGCTGACTATGGCTACACCTTC
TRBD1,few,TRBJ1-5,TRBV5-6,CASSYQGGVEPQHF,TGTGCCAGCAGCTACCAGGGGGGCGTGGAGCCCCAGCATTTT
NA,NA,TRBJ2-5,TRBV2,CASSLGTQKQETQYF,TGTGCCAGCAGCCTCGGGACTCAAAAACAAGAGACCCAGTACTTC
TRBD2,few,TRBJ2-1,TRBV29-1,CSVGLSGGTYEQFF,TGCAGCGTTGGCCTTAGCGGGGGCACCTATGAGCAGTTCTTC
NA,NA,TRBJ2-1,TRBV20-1,CSAPDRYNEQFF,TGCAGTGCCCCGGACCGATACAATGAGCAGTTCTTC